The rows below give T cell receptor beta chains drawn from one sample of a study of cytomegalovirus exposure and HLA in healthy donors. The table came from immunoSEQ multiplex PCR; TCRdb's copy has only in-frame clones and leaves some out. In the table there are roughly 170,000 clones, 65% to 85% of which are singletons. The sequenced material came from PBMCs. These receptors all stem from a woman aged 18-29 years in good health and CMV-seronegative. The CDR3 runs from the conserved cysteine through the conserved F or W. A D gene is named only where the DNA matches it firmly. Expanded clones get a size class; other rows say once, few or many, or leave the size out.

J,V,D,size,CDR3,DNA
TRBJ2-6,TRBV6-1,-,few,CASSEEQGSGANVLTF,TGTGCCAGCAGTGAAGAGCAGGGCTCTGGGGCCAACGTCCTGACTTTC
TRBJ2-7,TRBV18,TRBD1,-,CASSQRTGELYEQYF,TGTGCCAGCTCACAGCGGACAGGGGAGTTGTACGAGCAGTACTTC
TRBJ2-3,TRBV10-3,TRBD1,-,CAISENEQGADTQYF,TGTGCCATCAGTGAGAACGAACAGGGGGCAGATACGCAGTATTTT
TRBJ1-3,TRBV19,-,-,CASSNRVGLNTIYF,TGTGCCAGTAGTAACAGGGTTGGACTAAACACCATATATTTT
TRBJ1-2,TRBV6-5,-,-,CASTRQGFGYTF,TGTGCCAGCACCCGGCAGGGGTTTGGCTACACCTTC
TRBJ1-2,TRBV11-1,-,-,CASSGQSSGYTF,TGTGCCAGCAGCGGACAGTCTTCTGGCTACACCTTC
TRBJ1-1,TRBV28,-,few,CASSLSGTINTEAFF,TGTGCCAGCAGTTTAAGCGGGACCATTAACACTGAAGCTTTCTTT
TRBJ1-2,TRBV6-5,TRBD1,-,CASSYNTGGQVGYTF,TGTGCCAGCAGTTACAATACAGGGGGCCAGGTTGGCTACACCTTC
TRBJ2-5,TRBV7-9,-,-,CASSLVAPTGQETQYF,TGTGCCAGCAGCTTAGTCGCCCCGACAGGCCAAGAGACCCAGTACTTC
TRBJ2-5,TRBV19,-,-,CASSPRTVQETQYF,TGTGCCAGTAGTCCAAGGACAGTCCAAGAGACCCAGTACTTC
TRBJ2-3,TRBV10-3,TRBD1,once,CASRPGQGTDTQYF,TGTGCCAGCCGACCGGGACAGGGGACAGATACGCAGTATTTT
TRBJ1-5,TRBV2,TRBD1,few,CASSTWTGNSNQPQHF,TGTGCCAGCAGTACCTGGACAGGAAATAGCAATCAGCCCCAGCATTTT
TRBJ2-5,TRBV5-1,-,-,CASSRGSEQETQYF,TGCGCCAGCAGTCGGGGGTCAGAACAAGAGACCCAGTACTTC
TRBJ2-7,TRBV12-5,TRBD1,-,CASGNPDQGESSYEQYF,TGTGCTAGTGGTAACCCAGACCAGGGGGAGAGCTCCTACGAGCAGTACTTC
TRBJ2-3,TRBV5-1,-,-,CASSLQGSTDTQYF,TGCGCCAGCAGCCTGCAGGGTTCCACAGATACGCAGTATTTT
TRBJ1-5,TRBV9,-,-,CASSAEATGNQPQHF,TGTGCCAGCAGCGCCGAAGCTACAGGGAATCAGCCCCAGCATTTT
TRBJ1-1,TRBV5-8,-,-,CASSLAVNTEAFF,TGTGCCAGCAGCTTGGCCGTAAACACTGAAGCTTTCTTT
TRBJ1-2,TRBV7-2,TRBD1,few,CASTFIGTVYGYTF,TGTGCCAGCACCTTCATTGGGACAGTCTATGGCTACACCTTC
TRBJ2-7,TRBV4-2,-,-,CASSPSREIYEQYF,TGTGCCAGCAGTCCCTCCCGAGAGATCTACGAGCAGTACTTC
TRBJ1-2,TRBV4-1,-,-,CASSQVSGQATPGYTF,TGCGCCAGCAGCCAAGTTTCAGGTCAGGCCACGCCTGGCTACACCTTC
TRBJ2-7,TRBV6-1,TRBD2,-,CASSEVRAGGPSSYEQYF,TGTGCCAGCAGTGAAGTGCGGGCGGGAGGTCCCTCCTCCTACGAGCAGTACTTC
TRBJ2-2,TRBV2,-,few,CASSERSTGELFF,TGTGCCAGCAGTGAACGTAGCACCGGGGAGCTGTTTTTT
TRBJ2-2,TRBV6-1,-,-,CASCLGWMGAGELFF,TGTGCCAGCTGTCTGGGTTGGATGGGAGCCGGGGAGCTGTTTTTT
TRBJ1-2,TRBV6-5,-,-,CASRVTGYGYTF,TGTGCCAGCAGAGTGACTGGATATGGCTACACCTTC
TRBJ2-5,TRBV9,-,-,CASSAGGESEEETQYF,TGTGCCAGCAGCGCCGGTGGAGAGTCAGAAGAAGAGACCCAGTACTTC
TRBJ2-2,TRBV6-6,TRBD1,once,CASRGMGTGNTGELFF,TGTGCCAGCAGGGGAATGGGGACAGGGAACACCGGGGAGCTGTTTTTT
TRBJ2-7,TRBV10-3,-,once,CAISESSTLSSYEQYF,TGTGCCATCAGTGAGTCGTCGACTCTAAGCTCCTACGAGCAGTACTTC
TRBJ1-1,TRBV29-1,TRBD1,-,CSVAHQGTGGTEAFF,TGCAGCGTAGCTCATCAAGGGACAGGGGGTACTGAAGCTTTCTTT
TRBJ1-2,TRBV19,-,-,CASSTTGQTGGYTF,TGTGCCAGTAGTACGACTGGACAGACGGGTGGCTACACCTTC
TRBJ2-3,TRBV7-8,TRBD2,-,CASSIHKGLAAGGYTDTQYF,TGTGCCAGCAGCATACACAAGGGACTAGCGGCAGGAGGTTACACAGATACGCAGTATTTT
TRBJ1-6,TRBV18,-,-,CASSTGQSRLRTLHF,TGTGCCAGCTCCACCGGCCAGAGCCGACTCCGCACCCTCCACTTT
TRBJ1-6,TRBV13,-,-,CASSLALGSPTSSYNSPLHF,TGTGCCAGCAGCTTAGCACTCGGGAGTCCTACCAGCTCCTATAATTCACCCCTCCACTTT
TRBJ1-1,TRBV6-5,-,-,CASSSGVGTEAFF,TGTGCCAGCAGTTCGGGAGTGGGCACTGAAGCTTTCTTT
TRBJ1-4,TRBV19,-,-,CASSIARAGGSEKLFF,TGTGCCAGTAGTATCGCCCGCGCAGGTGGGAGTGAAAAACTGTTTTTT
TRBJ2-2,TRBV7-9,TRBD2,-,CASSPLAGGIGELFF,TGTGCCAGCAGTCCCCTTGCGGGAGGGATCGGGGAGCTGTTTTTT
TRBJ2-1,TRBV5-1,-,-,CASSLGGNEQFF,TGCGCCAGCAGCTTGGGAGGGAATGAGCAGTTCTTC